The 29 T cell receptor beta chains below were found in one sample sequenced in a study of shared clonotypes between healthy human individuals. Naive-designated CD8 cells lacked CD45RO, were positively enriched for CCR7, and omitted terminally differentiated effector memory CD45RA+ cells. Only in-frame clones appear in the TCRdb table, and some are missing; sequencing was by immunoSEQ multiplex PCR. The table lists around 1.9 million clones, just under 95% of them singletons. Material: naive CD8+ T cells from PBMCs. Receptor source: a man aged 18 to 30 in good health. Some clones in this sample may be carry-over from other donors' samples.

This chain uses TRBV4-2 with TRBJ2-7; perhaps D is TRBD1 or TRBD2 (5 bases each). The CDR3 runs to 16 residues. Between the trimmed V and J ends, which lost 1 base and 7 bases, there was a span of 20 bases. Germline V CDR1 and CDR2: LGHNA, YNFKEQ. Here the CDR3 DNA reads TGTGCCAGCAGCCAAGGCCCCTGGGGGAGCCAACGAGAGCAGTACTTC. Residues: CASSQGPWGSQREQYF.

V gene TRBV30 combines with J gene TRBJ1-6; no firm D call. Germline V gene data show CDR1 as GTSNPN and CDR2 as SVGIG (reference sequence). The CDR3 is made up of 13 amino acids. The DNA for the CDR3 is TGTGCATTGAGGGCCTCCTATAATTCACCCCTCCACTTT. Translating it yields CALRASYNSPLHF.

The chain is built from TRBV7-9 and TRBJ2-7; TRBD2 matches 10 bases. The CDR3 contains 14 residues. Germline V gives CDR1 SEHNR, CDR2 FQNEAQ (reference sequence). The V segment lost 5 bases and the J segment 3 bases; nucleotides outside the gene matches: 4. As DNA, the CDR3 is TGTGCCAGCAGCGGGGGGACTAGCGTCTACGAGCAGTACTTC. Its protein product is CASSGGTSVYEQYF.

Remarks on this clone: Distinct nucleotide sequences in the sample also encode this CDR3. V is TRBV11-2 and J is TRBJ2-1, with D possibly being TRBD2 (6 bases). The CDR3 has 15 amino acids. Trimming removed 0 bases at V and 0 bases at J, with 6 bases between. Germline CDR1 and CDR2: SGHAT and FQNNGV. This CDR3 reads CASSLDGSSYNEQFF. Here the CDR3 DNA reads TGTGCCAGCAGCTTAGACGGGAGCTCCTACAATGAGCAGTTCTTC.

The CDR3 protein is CASRGEYSYEQYF. For the CDR3, the DNA is TGTGCCAGCAGAGGGGAGTACTCCTACGAGCAGTACTTC. The chain uses TRBV5-5 and TRBJ2-7; TRBD1 or TRBD2 may be the D gene (5 bases each). Looked up from germline, CDR1 is SGHKS and CDR2 is YYEKEE (reference sequence). V lost 5 bases to trimming and J lost 0 bases, with 9 bases between them. This CDR3 comprises 13 residues.

As to this clone: This sample includes further DNA sequences coding for the same CDR3. CDR3 protein: CASSPPGQGSYEQYF. CDR3 nucleotides: TGTGCCAGCAGCCCGCCGGGACAGGGATCCTACGAGCAGTACTTC. The chain couples TRBV7-9 to TRBJ2-7; 9 positions agree with TRBD1. This CDR3 region has 15 residues. The germline V gene has CDR1 SEHNR and CDR2 FQNEAQ (reference sequence). J gave up 1 base and V 5 bases, and 6 bases lay outside the gene matches.

The rearrangement uses TRBV29-1 and TRBJ2-1; 8 bases align to TRBD2. Germline CDR1 reads SQVTM; CDR2 reads ANQGSEA. The junction had 5 bases not matched to a gene; V was cut back by 7 bases and J by 0 bases. The CDR3 is made up of 14 amino acids. This chain's CDR3 is CSATGTSSYNEQFF. Written as DNA, the CDR3 is TGCAGCGCCACCGGGACTAGCTCCTACAATGAGCAGTTCTTC.

J is TRBJ2-7 and V is TRBV5-5; 7 nucleotides match TRBD2. With V trimmed by 4 bases and J by 2 bases, 9 bases remained unmatched. Per the germline V gene, CDR1 is SGHKS and CDR2 is YYEKEE (reference sequence). The CDR3 contains 15 residues. The CDR3 DNA follows: TGTGCCAGCAGCAAGAGCGAGCGGGGCCCCTACGAGCAGTACTTC. Translation gives CASSKSERGPYEQYF.

This clone appeared a single time. The V call is TRBV11-2, the J call TRBJ2-1; D gene ambiguous. V was shortened by 8 bases and J by 8 bases, with 10 bases between the two germline ends. Germline V gene data show CDR1 as SGHAT and CDR2 as FQNNGV. This CDR3 contains 11 residues. The CDR3 protein is CASWGGDEQFF. The CDR3 coding sequence is TGTGCCAGCTGGGGTGGCGATGAGCAGTTCTTC.

The gene calls are TRBV11-2 and TRBJ2-7, with 13 bases fitting TRBD2. In germline, CDR1 is SGHAT, CDR2 FQNNGV. Trimming cost V 4 bases and J 5 bases; bases outside gene matches: 5. The CDR3 length is 15 residues. The CDR3 nucleotides read TGTGCCAGCAGCTGGGGGACTAGCGGGGCGGACGAGCAGTACTTC. This codes for CASSWGTSGADEQYF.

The rearrangement joins TRBV29-1 to TRBJ2-1; D not certain. The germline V gene encodes CDR1 SQVTM and CDR2 ANQGSEA. The length of the CDR3 is 13 residues. V was shortened by 0 bases and J by 6 bases, with 9 bases between the two germline ends. CDR3 in amino acids: CSVEDAASNEQFF. Here the CDR3 DNA reads TGCAGCGTTGAAGATGCGGCTAGCAATGAGCAGTTCTTC.

CDR3 protein: CASSGTGATGYTF. The CDR3 DNA sequence: TGTGCCAGCAGCGGGACAGGAGCCACCGGCTACACCTTC. The V call is TRBV5-6, the J call TRBJ1-2; 8 bases align to TRBD1. V lost 4 bases, J lost 8 bases, and 7 bases stayed unmatched. The CDR3 sequence is 13 residues long. The germline V gene has CDR1 SGHDT and CDR2 YYEEEE.

The genes are TRBV27 and TRBJ1-5, with 7 nucleotides matching TRBD1. Trimming at V came to 7 bases and at J to 0 bases, leaving 18 bases not matched to a gene. The CDR3 is 19 residues long. Germline V gene sequence: CDR1 MNHEY, CDR2 SMNVEV (reference sequence). The CDR3 is CASTLQGDRSVYSNQPQHF. CDR3 sequence (DNA): TGTGCCAGCACCCTTCAGGGGGACAGATCAGTTTATAGCAATCAGCCCCAGCATTTT.

Concerning this clone itself: Other DNA variants within this sample encode the same CDR3. V and J are TRBV30 and TRBJ2-1; D unresolved. Looked up from germline, CDR1 is GTSNPN and CDR2 is SVGIG (reference sequence). Trimming cost V 0 bases and J 6 bases, with 3 bases left between them. The CDR3 sequence is 11 residues long. CDR3 nucleotide sequence: TGTGCCTGGAGTGTTGGCAATGAGCAGTTCTTC. Encoded protein: CAWSVGNEQFF.

Points on this clone: The sample carries other DNA sequences with the same CDR3. V gene TRBV27 combines with J gene TRBJ1-3; D possibly corresponds to TRBD1 (5 bases). The ends were cut back, 6 bases at V and 1 base at J, with 10 bases in the middle. This CDR3 spans 14 amino acids. CDR1 is MNHEY and CDR2 is SMNVEV in the germline V gene (reference sequence). Here the CDR3 DNA reads TGTGCCAGCAGCTCCCAGGGATCTGGAAACACCATATATTTT. It translates to CASSSQGSGNTIYF.

The chain couples TRBV7-9 to TRBJ2-5, with D perhaps TRBD2 (5 bases). The CDR3 runs to 14 residues. CDR1 and CDR2 from the germline V gene are SEHNR and FQNEAQ (reference sequence). The germline V and J ends were trimmed by 5 bases and 3 bases, with 13 bases remaining between them. The DNA of the CDR3 is TGTGCCAGCAGCCCCGCCCGGGGTAAAGAGACCCAGTACTTC. Protein sequence: CASSPARGKETQYF.

To note about this clone: The identical CDR3 is also encoded by other nucleotide sequences in the sample. V is TRBV28 and J is TRBJ1-3, with 9 bases fitting TRBD1. The CDR3 has 15 residues. From germline, CDR1 is MDHEN and CDR2 SYDVKM. The V segment lost 6 bases and the J segment 1 base; nucleotides outside the gene matches: 4. The CDR3 nucleotides are TGTGCCAGCAGCTACAGGGGGCTTTCTGGAAACACCATATATTTT. This encodes CASSYRGLSGNTIYF.

The chain recombines TRBV7-3 with TRBJ2-3, with 8 bases lining up with TRBD2. Losses at the gene ends were 5 bases for V and 2 bases for J; bases not matched to a gene: 6. Germline values: CDR1 SGHTA, CDR2 FQGTGA. This CDR3 has 15 residues. CDR3 protein: CASSESGSTTDTQYF. CDR3 nucleotide sequence: TGTGCCAGCAGCGAAAGCGGGAGCACCACAGATACGCAGTATTTT.

The chain is built from TRBV27 and TRBJ1-2, with TRBD1 as a possible D gene (5 bases). The CDR3 runs to 14 residues. Trimming took off 6 bases at V and 1 base at J, with 12 bases between the two ends. Germline V CDR1 and CDR2: MNHEY, SMNVEV (reference sequence). CDR3 amino acids: CASSSGRLNYGYTF. CDR3 in DNA: TGTGCCAGCAGCTCAGGGAGACTTAACTATGGCTACACCTTC.

This clone has just one count. Other DNA sequences in the sample encode the same CDR3. This chain joins TRBV28 and TRBJ1-5; 7 bases fit TRBD1. The germline CDR1 and CDR2 sequences are MDHEN and SYDVKM. This CDR3 is 14 amino acids long. J was trimmed by 1 base and V by 5 bases; bases with no gene match: 2. This chain's CDR3 is CASSRQGSNQPQHF. The DNA for the CDR3 is TGTGCCAGCAGTAGACAGGGAAGCAATCAGCCCCAGCATTTT.

V and J are TRBV15 and TRBJ2-7; 7 positions match TRBD1. Per germline, CDR1 LNHNV and CDR2 YYDKDF (reference sequence). V lost 3 bases to trimming and J lost 4 bases; unmatched junction nucleotides: 6. The CDR3 consists of 14 residues. CDR3 sequence reads: CATSRGTARYEQYF. The CDR3 nucleotides are TGTGCCACCAGCAGGGGGACAGCCCGATACGAGCAGTACTTC.

The V gene is TRBV13, the J gene TRBJ1-4; D is unresolved. The germline V gene encodes CDR1 PRHDT and CDR2 FYEKMQ (reference sequence). The CDR3 runs 17 residues. V was cut by 2 bases and J by 8 bases, with 21 bases left in between. The CDR3 here is CASSLFLEKGSREKLFF. In DNA form, the CDR3 reads TGTGCCAGCAGCTTATTTCTGGAAAAAGGGTCACGCGAAAAACTGTTTTTT.

Details on this clone: Other DNA sequences in this sample translate to the same CDR3. This chain links TRBV10-3 with TRBJ1-1; no clear D. The CDR3 runs to 13 residues. V was shortened by 3 bases and J by 0 bases, with 5 bases between the two germline ends. CDR1 is ENHRY and CDR2 is SYGVKD in the germline V gene. CDR3 nucleotides: TGTGCCATCAGTGAATCGGTGAACACTGAAGCTTTCTTT. It is translated as CAISESVNTEAFF.

For this clone: The same CDR3 can be traced to other DNA sequences in this sample. The rearrangement uses TRBV7-9 and TRBJ1-1, with no clear D. The CDR3 has 13 amino acids. CDR1 is SEHNR, CDR2 FQNEAQ, per germline (reference sequence). V lost 1 base and J 4 bases, leaving 7 bases between the germline ends. The CDR3 spells CASSLGRITEAFF. CDR3 nucleotide sequence: TGTGCCAGCAGCTTAGGCAGGATCACTGAAGCTTTCTTT. The whole variable domain, filled in from reference TRBV7-9 and TRBJ1-1, reads DTGVSQNPRHKITKRGQNVTFRCDPISEHNRLYWYRQTLGQGPEFLTYFQNEAQLEKSRLLSDRFSAERPKGSFSTLEIQRTEQGDSAMYLCASSLGRITEAFFGQGTRLTVV.

The J gene is TRBJ2-7, the V gene TRBV15; the match to TRBD1 covers 9 bases. After removal of 5 bases from V and 4 bases from J, the junction contained 21 bases not matched to a gene. The CDR3 covers 19 residues. Germline assignment: CDR1 LNHNV and CDR2 YYDKDF (reference sequence). The CDR3 spells CATSPTFGSFGTGRYEQYF. The CDR3 bases are TGTGCCACCAGCCCCACGTTTGGGTCGTTTGGGACAGGGAGATACGAGCAGTACTTC.

The chain carries TRBV18 and TRBJ2-1, with D hard to call. CDR3 length equals 14 residues. Germline CDR1 is KGHSH and CDR2 is LQKENI. V lost 0 bases and J 4 bases, leaving 7 bases between the germline ends. CDR3 DNA sequence: TGTGCCAGCTCACCACCGGGCAATTACAATGAGCAGTTCTTC. The encoded protein is CASSPPGNYNEQFF.

This chain links TRBV27 with TRBJ2-1; the match to TRBD2 covers 8 bases. CDR3 length: 16 residues. In germline, CDR1 is MNHEY, CDR2 SMNVEV (reference sequence). With 8 bases clipped from V and 0 bases from J, the junction kept 9 bases outside the gene matches. CDR3 loop: CASYGASGSSYNEQFF. The CDR3 coding sequence is TGTGCCAGCTACGGGGCCAGCGGGAGCTCCTACAATGAGCAGTTCTTC.

With regard to this clone: Other DNA sequences in this specimen translate into the identical CDR3. This chain uses TRBV6-5 with TRBJ2-1; D possibly uses TRBD1 or TRBD2 (5 bases each). V lost 0 bases to trimming and J lost 0 bases, with 6 bases between them. This CDR3 is built from 15 residues. CDR1 is MNHEY, CDR2 SVGAGI, per germline. The CDR3 sequence is CASSYSRGSYNEQFF. The CDR3, as DNA: TGTGCCAGCAGTTACTCGAGGGGCTCCTACAATGAGCAGTTCTTC.

The J gene is TRBJ1-5, the V gene TRBV7-2, with D tentatively TRBD1 (5 bases). The CDR3 extends over 14 amino acids. V lost 5 bases to trimming and J lost 8 bases, with 16 bases between them. The germline V gene has CDR1 SGHTA and CDR2 FQGNSA. The CDR3 reads CASSNTGTLEPQHF. As DNA, the CDR3 is TGTGCCAGCAGCAATACCGGGACCTTGGAGCCCCAGCATTTT.